This T cell receptor beta chain came from a study of T cell responses to AZD1222 COVID-19 vaccine. Clones were read by immunoSEQ multiplex PCR, and TCRdb kept only the in-frame ones, dropping some. The sample holds some 140,000 clones, around 93% seen once. The J segment lost 2 bases and the V segment lost 4 bases, leaving 3 bases of the junction unmatched. The CDR3 runs 14 residues. Germline V CDR1 and CDR2: PRHDT, FYEKMQ (reference sequence). The chain links TRBV13 to TRBJ2-7; TRBD1 aligns across 9 bases. The source was peripheral blood, collected on day 0 of AZD1222 vaccination. The TCR was taken from an adult in good health. The CDR3 sequence: CASSWTGVAYEQYF. In DNA form, the CDR3 reads TGTGCCAGCAGCTGGACAGGGGTGGCCTACGAGCAGTACTTC.